The 21 T cell receptor beta chains reported below all come from one sample, sequenced in a study of T cells in Graves' hyperthyroidism and ophthalmopathy (dated by TCRdb to about 2019). The receptor library was made with multiplex PCR. The instrument was an Illumina HiSeq 2000. TCR beta CDR3 regions were amplified from RNA transcripts. For the first round of RT-PCR on the TCR CDR3, the HTBI primer set was used together with the Qiagen OneStep RT-PCR kit. The public reads were run again by TCRdb, first through fastp at Q25 and then through MiXCR, and only productive beta chains were kept. Every entry covers one CDR3 protein and lists the most common genes and DNA from its rows. In this sample the table shows about 270,000 distinct CDR3 sequences, roughly 22% of which occur a single time. In total, the top ten clones hold around 62% of the sample. The source material was blood. The receptor set was obtained from a man aged 30 to 39 with Graves' ophthalmopathy.

The sample holds many counts of this clonotype. The V gene is TRBV5-1, the J gene TRBJ2-3; 10 nucleotides align to TRBD2. Germline V gives CDR1 SGHRS, CDR2 YFSETQ. The CDR3 loop spans 14 amino acids. J lost 6 bases, V lost 4 bases, and 5 bases had no gene match. CDR3 sequence: CASSPSGSGDTQYF. DNA for the CDR3: TGCGCCAGCAGCCCTAGCGGGAGTGGGGATACGCAGTATTTT.

This chain links TRBV27 with TRBJ2-5; the match to TRBD2 covers 7 bases. V dropped 2 bases and J dropped 5; count of bases not matched to a gene: 8. The V gene's germline CDR1 is MNHEY and CDR2 SMNVEV (reference sequence). The CDR3 contains 15 residues. In nucleotides, the CDR3 is TGTGCCAGCAGTTTACAGCCGGGAGGCGGGGAGACCCAGTACTTC. Translation gives CASSLQPGGGETQYF.

Here the CDR3 DNA reads TGTGCCAGCAGTTATTCCGGGACTAGCGAGGATACGCAGTATTTT. Translated, it gives CASSYSGTSEDTQYF. The chain joins TRBV6-9 to TRBJ2-3, with 10 nucleotides matching TRBD2. V dropped 0 bases and J dropped 6; count of bases not matched to a gene: 3. Germline CDR1 MNHGY, CDR2 SVAAGI. The length of the CDR3 is 15 residues.

This clonotype was counted many times. The chain is built from TRBV11-2 and TRBJ2-1; D unresolved. The CDR3 is 12 amino acids. V lost 6 bases, J lost 6 bases, and 9 bases lay in between. CDR1 is SGHAT and CDR2 is FQNNGV in the germline V gene. CDR3 bases: TGTGCCAGCAGTCCTCCTCTCAATGAGCAGTTCTTC. Encoded protein: CASSPPLNEQFF.

This clonotype appeared many times. J is TRBJ1-1 and V is TRBV3-1, with D perhaps TRBD1 (6 bases). Germline-derived CDR1 and CDR2 are LGHDT and YNNKEL (reference sequence). Trimming took 4 bases from V and 2 from J, leaving 17 bases between them. The length of the CDR3 is 16 residues. Here the CDR3 reads CASSPTLGTTNTEAFF. CDR3 nucleotide sequence: TGTGCCAGCAGCCCAACCCTAGGGACAACTAACACTGAAGCTTTCTTT.

This clonotype was observed a few times. The genes are TRBV2 and TRBJ2-7; D is uncertain. Germline CDR1 reads SNHLY; CDR2 reads FYNNEI. The CDR3 is 14 residues long. The germline V and J ends were trimmed by 5 bases and 2 bases, with 13 bases remaining between them. In DNA form, the CDR3 reads TGTGCCAGCAGTTCCACAGAGACGGCCTACGAGCAGTACTTC. It specifies CASSSTETAYEQYF.

This clonotype was seen only a few times. This rearrangement joins TRBV28 to TRBJ2-3; 7 bases are shared with TRBD2. Losses at the gene ends were 1 base for V and 11 bases for J; bases not matched to a gene: 12. The CDR3 contains 15 residues. CDR1 and CDR2 (germline): MDHEN, SYDVKM. CDR3 nucleotides: TGTGCCAGCAGTTTATTGGGGGGGACTCGATTAGGGCAGTATTTT. Protein sequence: CASSLLGGTRLGQYF. Variable domain in full (rest from reference TRBV28 and TRBJ2-3): DVKVTQSSRYLVKRTGEKVFLECVQDMDHENMFWYRQDPGLGLRLIYFSYDVKMKEKGDIPEGYSVSREKKERFSLILESASTNQTSMYLCASSLLGGTRLGQYFGPGTRLTVL.

Comments on this clonotype: Since a much larger clone is just one base distant, this may be a read error. V gene TRBV12-3 or TRBV12-4 combines with J gene TRBJ2-7; D is ambiguous. Trimming pared 4 bases from V and 3 bases from J, leaving 10 bases between. The CDR3 extends over 13 amino acids. The CDR3 DNA is TGTGCCAGCAGTTCCAAGGTTATCTACGAGCAGTACTTC. Translating it yields CASSSKVIYEQYF.

This clonotype was detected ten times or more. The J gene is TRBJ2-1, the V gene TRBV11-2, with 12 bases fitting TRBD2. Germline V CDR1 and CDR2: SGHAT, FQNNGV. Germline trimming cut 4 bases from V and 15 bases from J; bases unmatched to any gene: 10. CDR3 size: 14 residues. This CDR3 is CASSSSGLAGFLFF. CDR3 coding DNA: TGTGCCAGCAGCTCCAGCGGACTAGCGGGATTTCTGTTCTTC. Drawing the rest from reference TRBV11-2 and TRBJ2-1, the complete variable domain is EAGVAQSPRYKIIEKRQSVAFWCNPISGHATLYWYQQILGQGPKLLIQFQNNGVVDDSQLPKDRFSAERLKGVDSTLKIQPAKLEDSAVYLCASSSSGLAGFLFFGPGTRLTVL.

The rearrangement links TRBV6-4 to TRBJ2-1, with 11 bases that match TRBD1. J lost 6 bases, V lost 3 bases, and 1 base had no gene match. Per germline, CDR1 MRHNA and CDR2 SNTAGT. The CDR3 consists of 14 residues. CDR3 residues: CASSEGTGGNEQFF. The CDR3 DNA sequence: TGTGCCAGCAGTGAGGGGACAGGGGGCAATGAGCAGTTCTTC.

This clonotype has a handful of counts. J is TRBJ2-3 and V is TRBV2; the match to TRBD2 covers 7 bases. V dropped 9 bases and J dropped 6; count of bases not matched to a gene: 6. From germline, CDR1 is SNHLY and CDR2 FYNNEI. This CDR3 comprises 12 residues. The DNA of the CDR3 is TGTGCCAGGAGGACTAGTCGGGATACGCAGTATTTT. Translation: CARRTSRDTQYF.

This clonotype was counted at least ten times. V is TRBV7-8 and J is TRBJ2-1; 13 nucleotides align to TRBD2. Trimming removed 5 bases from V and 8 bases from J; junction bases left unmatched: 6. Looked up from germline, CDR1 is SGHVS and CDR2 is FQNEAQ. This CDR3 has 15 amino acids. The CDR3 DNA reads as TGTGCCAGCAGCCAAACTAGCGGGAGGGGTTATGAGCAGTTCTTC. This codes for CASSQTSGRGYEQFF.

The chain employs TRBV28 and TRBJ1-1; D possibly corresponds to TRBD1 (5 bases). The CDR3 length is 14 residues. The V and J ends lost 6 bases and 1 base respectively, with 12 bases between them. Germline loops: CDR1 MDHEN, CDR2 SYDVKM. The CDR3 region has the DNA TGTGCCAGCAGCCTCGCAGGGTGGAACACTGAAGCTTTCTTT. It translates to CASSLAGWNTEAFF.

This clonotype was seen more than once but under ten times. This chain links TRBV30 with TRBJ2-2; D is unresolved. The CDR3 loop spans 13 amino acids. In germline, CDR1 is GTSNPN, CDR2 SVGIG (reference sequence). Deletions cut 4 bases from V and 4 bases from J, with 10 bases between. As DNA, the CDR3 is TGTGCCTGGATTCCCCTCGGCACCGGGGAGCTGTTTTTT. It specifies CAWIPLGTGELFF.

CDR3 nucleotide sequence: TGTGCCAGCAGCGTTGGGGGCGGAGATACGCAGTATTTT. Translation gives CASSVGGGDTQYF. The chain links TRBV9 to TRBJ2-3; D perhaps matches TRBD1 (6 bases). V was shortened by 2 bases and J by 5 bases, with 9 bases between the two germline ends. The CDR3 is made up of 13 amino acids. Per germline, CDR1 SGDLS and CDR2 YYNGEE.

This clonotype was observed many times. The V call is TRBV5-1, the J call TRBJ2-1, with 8 bases aligning to TRBD2. The CDR3 contains 13 residues. Germline CDR1 and CDR2: SGHRS and YFSETQ. J gave up 7 bases and V 3 bases, and 3 bases lay outside the gene matches. The CDR3 loop reads CASSSPSGNEQFF. In nucleotides, the CDR3 is TGCGCCAGCAGCTCACCTAGCGGGAATGAGCAGTTCTTC. Full variable domain (remainder filled in from reference TRBV5-1 and TRBJ2-1): KAGVTQTPRYLIKTRGQQVTLSCSPISGHRSVSWYQQTPGQGLQFLFEYFSETQRNKGNFPGRFSGRQFSNSRSEMNVSTLELGDSALYLCASSSPSGNEQFFGPGTRLTVL.

This clonotype came up many times. This sequence joins TRBV7-9 and TRBJ2-5, with D perhaps given as TRBD1 or TRBD2 (5 bases each). Germline lookup yields CDR1 SEHNR and CDR2 FQNEAQ (reference sequence). V shed 5 bases and J shed 5 bases, with 21 bases lying between them. This CDR3 has 16 amino acids. The CDR3 spells CASSTFRLAAGETQYF. For the CDR3, the DNA is TGTGCCAGCAGCACCTTTAGGCTAGCCGCAGGGGAGACCCAGTACTTC.

This clonotype was observed at least ten times. The chain is built from TRBV6-5 and TRBJ2-7, with D possibly TRBD1 on 6 matching bases. Trimming removed 2 bases from V and 3 bases from J, with 17 bases in between. Germline CDR1 reads MNHEY; CDR2 reads SVGAGI. CDR3 length: 16 residues. The CDR3 region has the DNA TGTGCCAGCAGTTACCTATGGGACACCGTAAACTACGAGCAGTACTTC. Its protein product is CASSYLWDTVNYEQYF.

The chain has TRBV28 and TRBJ1-1; a weak D match, TRBD1 (6 bases). The CDR3 totals 14 residues. Per germline, CDR1 MDHEN and CDR2 SYDVKM. V gave up 3 bases and J gave up 5 bases, with 13 bases separating them. Here the CDR3 DNA reads TGTGCCAGCAGTTTTAGGACAGTGGGGACTGAAGCTTTCTTT. Translating gives CASSFRTVGTEAFF. Drawing the rest from reference TRBV28 and TRBJ1-1, the complete variable domain is DVKVTQSSRYLVKRTGEKVFLECVQDMDHENMFWYRQDPGLGLRLIYFSYDVKMKEKGDIPEGYSVSREKKERFSLILESASTNQTSMYLCASSFRTVGTEAFFGQGTRLTVV.

Only a few counts were recorded for this clonotype. The rearrangement joins TRBV28 to TRBJ1-1; D is unclear. The CDR3 covers 16 residues. V lost 2 bases and J lost 1, with 14 bases in between. Germline CDR1 reads MDHEN; CDR2 reads SYDVKM. The CDR3 loop reads CASSLSAAGRNTEAFF. Here the CDR3 DNA reads TGTGCCAGCAGTTTAAGTGCGGCAGGAAGGAACACTGAAGCTTTCTTT. Supplemented by reference TRBV28 and TRBJ1-1, the full variable domain reads DVKVTQSSRYLVKRTGEKVFLECVQDMDHENMFWYRQDPGLGLRLIYFSYDVKMKEKGDIPEGYSVSREKKERFSLILESASTNQTSMYLCASSLSAAGRNTEAFFGQGTRLTVV.

This clonotype has only a few counts. As DNA, the CDR3 is TGTGCCAGCAGCTTCCCCGGAGGCTACAATGAGCAGTTCTTC. Amino acids: CASSFPGGYNEQFF. This chain joins TRBV5-6 and TRBJ2-1, with TRBD2 as a possible D gene (5 bases). CDR1 is SGHDT, CDR2 YYEEEE, per germline. V was trimmed by 2 bases and J by 3 bases, leaving 9 bases between them. The CDR3 is 14 residues long.